Below are 12 T cell receptor beta chains sequenced from a single sample in a study of Ad26.COV2.S vaccination and SARS-CoV-2 variants. Treatment specified: some 20 received Ad26.COV2.S at low or high dose, single or two shots; about 5 received placebo; per-sample allocation not given. Each sample was drawn 63 days after the first injection (of vaccine or placebo). The table came from immunoSEQ multiplex PCR; TCRdb's copy has only in-frame clones and leaves some out. The table includes around 500,000 clones, about 89% detected once. The material sequenced was peripheral blood, taken in a trial of Ad26.COV2.S vaccine versus placebo. The receptors come from a person aged 18-60 years who received the Ad26.COV2.S COVID-19 vaccine or a placebo.

The V gene is TRBV10-1, the J gene TRBJ2-3; D is undetermined. V was trimmed by 3 bases and J by 6 bases, leaving 16 bases between them. This CDR3 is 15 amino acids long. Germline CDR1 reads WNHNN; CDR2 reads SYGVQD (reference sequence). CDR3 nucleotides: TGCGCCAGCAGTGAAGCCGTAAGGGATATGGATACGCAGTATTTT. The encoded protein is CASSEAVRDMDTQYF.

This chain uses TRBV15 with TRBJ2-7; TRBD2 matches 12 bases. V lost 3 bases, J lost 3 bases, and 3 bases stayed unmatched. CDR1 and CDR2 (germline): LNHNV, YYDKDF (reference sequence). This CDR3 region has 15 residues. CDR3 sequence reads: CATSRGTSGHYEQYF. CDR3 in DNA: TGTGCCACCAGCAGGGGGACTAGCGGGCACTACGAGCAGTACTTC.

This rearrangement joins TRBV19 to TRBJ1-1; D might be TRBD1 (5 bases). Germline assignment: CDR1 LNHDA and CDR2 SQIVND (reference sequence). The V and J ends lost 7 bases and 6 bases respectively, with 18 bases between them. The length of the CDR3 is 14 residues. CDR3 in amino acids: CASTARGADPEAFF. CDR3 nucleotides: TGTGCCAGTACAGCAAGGGGCGCGGACCCTGAAGCTTTCTTT.

The chain combines TRBV30 with TRBJ1-4; TRBD1 matches at 9 bases. The CDR3 covers 13 residues. Germline V gives CDR1 GTSNPN, CDR2 SVGIG (reference sequence). V was clipped by 6 bases and J by 10 bases; unmatched bases: 9. CDR3: CACTGTGNRKLFF. CDR3 DNA: TGTGCCTGCACCGGGACAGGGAACAGAAAACTGTTTTTT.

The chain combines TRBV3-1 (or the pseudogene TRBV3-2) with TRBJ1-3; D is ambiguous. The germline V and J ends were trimmed by 0 bases and 4 bases, with 10 bases remaining between them. Germline CDR1 LGHDT, CDR2 YNNKEL (reference sequence). The CDR3 sequence is 15 residues long. CDR3: CASSQESSRGNTIYF. The DNA of the CDR3 is TGTGCCAGCAGCCAAGAGTCCTCCAGAGGAAACACCATATATTTT.

The V and J genes are TRBV4-2 and TRBJ2-1; D is perhaps TRBD1 or TRBD2 (6 bases each). Germline loops: CDR1 LGHNA, CDR2 YNFKEQ. The V and J ends lost 0 bases and 4 bases respectively, with 16 bases between them. This CDR3 spans 17 amino acids. This CDR3 reads CASSQETGGGSYNEQFF. CDR3 DNA: TGTGCCAGCAGCCAAGAGACAGGAGGAGGGAGTTACAATGAGCAGTTCTTC.

The chain is built from TRBV24-1 and TRBJ2-3, with a weak D call TRBD1 (6 bases). The CDR3 consists of 17 residues. V shed 6 bases and J shed 1 base, with 19 bases lying between them. Germline V gene data show CDR1 as KGHDR and CDR2 as SFDVKD. The CDR3 nucleotides are TGTGCCACCAGTCCGTCCCCCAGACAGGACGGCACAGATACGCAGTATTTT. Translating it yields CATSPSPRQDGTDTQYF.

This clone was counted only a few times. CDR3 residues: CASSLQGAFNYEQYF. The CDR3 DNA follows: TGTGCCAGCAGCTTACAGGGGGCCTTCAACTACGAGCAGTACTTC. The rearrangement uses TRBV27 and TRBJ2-7, with 9 bases identical to TRBD1. Germline V gene sequence: CDR1 MNHEY, CDR2 SMNVEV (reference sequence). Losses at the gene ends were 6 bases for V and 3 bases for J; bases not matched to a gene: 9. The CDR3 loop spans 15 amino acids.

This clone came up once. V gene TRBV6-2 or TRBV6-3 combines with J gene TRBJ1-1; D not resolved. The V and J ends lost 2 bases and 6 bases respectively, with 19 bases between them. Germline V gene sequence: CDR1 MNHEY, CDR2 SVGEGT. This CDR3 comprises 16 residues. In DNA, the CDR3 is TGTGCCAGCAGTTACGCCCTGGGTCCGGTCATCTCTGAAGCTTTCTTT. This sequence encodes CASSYALGPVISEAFF.

The chain couples TRBV7-2 to TRBJ2-1; no reliable D call. CDR1 and CDR2 (germline): SGHTA, FQGNSA. The V and J ends lost 2 bases and 10 bases respectively, with 12 bases between them. There are 13 residues in the CDR3. CDR3 in amino acids: CASSLNVLREQFF. DNA of the CDR3: TGTGCCAGCAGCTTAAATGTATTAAGAGAGCAGTTCTTC.

The chain links TRBV27 to TRBJ2-7; possibly TRBD1 for D (7 bases). The germline CDR1 and CDR2 sequences are MNHEY and SMNVEV (reference sequence). With 5 bases removed from V and 5 bases from J, the gap between germline ends came to 19 bases. The CDR3 contains 15 residues. CDR3: CASSTGAGGGNEQYF. CDR3 coding DNA: TGTGCCAGCAGTACGGGGGCAGGGGGTGGGAACGAGCAGTACTTC.

The rearrangement links TRBV18 to TRBJ1-1; weak D call: TRBD1 (6 bases). Germline V gene sequence: CDR1 KGHSH, CDR2 LQKENI. This CDR3 contains 13 residues. V was shortened by 5 bases and J by 5 bases, with 12 bases between the two germline ends. CDR3 DNA: TGTGCCAGCTCAGCAGGGGTTGGGACTGAAGCTTTCTTT. Its protein is CASSAGVGTEAFF.